This TCR beta chain was observed in a study of regulatory T cells in long-lasting Graves disease. Findings and limits, study-wide: Persistent disease was associated with favored TRBV28 usage and with favored use of TRBJ1-2 and TRBJ2-5. New patients shared fewer public clonotypes (966) than persistent patients did (2,741).

Arm-PCR of CDR3 regions and iRepertoire HTBI primers were the basis on which TCR beta libraries were built. TCRdb itself ran the multiplex PCR reads through MiXCR, one entry per CDR3 protein. The table lists fewer than 650,000 distinct CDR3 sequences, about 15% of them singletons, with more than 10% in the top ten. On this clonotype: The antigen remains unidentified.

Trimming took 5 bases from V and 5 from J, leaving 10 bases between them. The CDR3 has 13 residues. Germline V gives CDR1 SGHVS, CDR2 FQNEAQ. The time point was: newly diagnosed GD, antithyroid drugs for less than 3 months. With RNA extracted from PBMCs as input, the TCR library was made. An endocrinology department in Xi'an, China, supplied the patients. Another study also made use of these data, one on T cells in Graves' hyperthyroidism and ophthalmopathy. This second study says: A set of HTBI primers served as the primers for a first-round RT-PCR of the TCR CDR3.

The TCR originated in a man aged 18 to 29 with Graves disease. The sequences come from peripheral blood mononuclear cells (PBMCs), collected at new diagnosis, from a patient treated with antithyroid drugs. The V and J genes are TRBV7-8 and TRBJ1-5; no definite D call. The CDR3 sequence: CASSLGFDQPQHF. The CDR3 DNA sequence: TGTGCCAGCAGCCTTGGTTTTGATCAGCCCCAGCATTTT.